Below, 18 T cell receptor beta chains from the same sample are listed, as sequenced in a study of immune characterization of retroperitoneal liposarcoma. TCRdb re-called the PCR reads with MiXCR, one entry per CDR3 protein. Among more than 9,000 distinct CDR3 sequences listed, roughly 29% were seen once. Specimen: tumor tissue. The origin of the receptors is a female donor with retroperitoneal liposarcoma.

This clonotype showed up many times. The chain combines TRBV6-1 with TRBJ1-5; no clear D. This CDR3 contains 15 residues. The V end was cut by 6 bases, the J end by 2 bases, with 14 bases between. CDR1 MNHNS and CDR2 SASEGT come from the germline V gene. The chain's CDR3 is CASRGWREGNQPQHF. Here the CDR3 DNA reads TGTGCCAGCAGAGGGTGGCGGGAGGGCAATCAGCCCCAGCATTTT.

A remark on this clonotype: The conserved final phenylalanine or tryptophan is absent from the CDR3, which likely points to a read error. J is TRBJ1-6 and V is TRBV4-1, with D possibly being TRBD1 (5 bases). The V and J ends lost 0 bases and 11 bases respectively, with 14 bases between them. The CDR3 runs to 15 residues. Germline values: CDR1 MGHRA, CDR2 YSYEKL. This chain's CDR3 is CASSQEGAGITPLHS. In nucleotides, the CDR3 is TGCGCCAGCAGCCAAGAAGGGGCAGGGATAACACCCCTCCACTCT.

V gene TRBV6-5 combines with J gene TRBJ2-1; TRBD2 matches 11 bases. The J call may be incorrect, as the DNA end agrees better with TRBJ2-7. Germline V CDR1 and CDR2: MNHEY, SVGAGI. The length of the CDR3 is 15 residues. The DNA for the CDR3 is TGTGCCAGCAGTTCCGGGACTAGCGGCCACAATGAGCAGTACTTC. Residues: CASSSGTSGHNEQYF.

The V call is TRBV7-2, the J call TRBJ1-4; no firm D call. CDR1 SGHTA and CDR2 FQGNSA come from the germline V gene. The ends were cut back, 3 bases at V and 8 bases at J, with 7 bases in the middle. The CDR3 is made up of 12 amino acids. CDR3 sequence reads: CASSFRREKLFF. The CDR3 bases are TGTGCCAGCAGCTTTCGTCGGGAAAAACTGTTTTTT.

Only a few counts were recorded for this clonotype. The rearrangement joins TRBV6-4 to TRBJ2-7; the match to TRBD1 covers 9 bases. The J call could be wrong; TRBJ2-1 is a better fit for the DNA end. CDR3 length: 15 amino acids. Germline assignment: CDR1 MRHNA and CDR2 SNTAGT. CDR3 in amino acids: CASSDSTGGYNEQFF. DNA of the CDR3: TGTGCCAGCAGTGACTCGACAGGGGGCTACAATGAGCAGTTCTTC.

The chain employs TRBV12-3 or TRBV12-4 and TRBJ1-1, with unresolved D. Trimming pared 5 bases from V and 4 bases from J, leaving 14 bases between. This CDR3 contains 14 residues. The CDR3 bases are TGTGCCAGCAGTGGGTCCGGGTTGGGCACTGAAGCTTTCTTT. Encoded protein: CASSGSGLGTEAFF.

Here the CDR3 DNA reads TGTGCCAGCCGCGCAGCGGGGACCTACGAGCAGTACTTC. This gives the protein CASRAAGTYEQYF. This sequence joins TRBV6-6 and TRBJ2-5; 7 positions agree with TRBD2. Matching the DNA end better, TRBJ2-7 makes the J call doubtful. The CDR3 is 13 residues long. In germline, CDR1 is MNHNY, CDR2 SVGAGI (reference sequence).

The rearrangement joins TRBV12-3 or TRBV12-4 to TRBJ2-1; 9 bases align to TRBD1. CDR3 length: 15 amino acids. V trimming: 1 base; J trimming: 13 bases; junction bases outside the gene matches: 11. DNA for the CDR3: TGTGCCAGCAGTTTAGGTGGACAGGGGACCGAGACCCAGTTCTTC. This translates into CASSLGGQGTETQFF.

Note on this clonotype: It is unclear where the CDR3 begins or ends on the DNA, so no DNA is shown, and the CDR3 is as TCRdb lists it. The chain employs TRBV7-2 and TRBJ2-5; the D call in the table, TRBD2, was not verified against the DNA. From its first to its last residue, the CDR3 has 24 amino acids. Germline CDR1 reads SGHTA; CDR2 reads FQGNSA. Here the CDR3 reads CASNPGLATGELFFGDRLQETQYF.

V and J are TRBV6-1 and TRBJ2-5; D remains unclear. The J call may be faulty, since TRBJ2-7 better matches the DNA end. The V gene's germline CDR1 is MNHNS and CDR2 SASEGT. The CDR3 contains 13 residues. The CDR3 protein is CASSEVEDYEQYF. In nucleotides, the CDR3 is TGTGCCAGCAGTGAGGTCGAAGACTACGAGCAGTACTTC.

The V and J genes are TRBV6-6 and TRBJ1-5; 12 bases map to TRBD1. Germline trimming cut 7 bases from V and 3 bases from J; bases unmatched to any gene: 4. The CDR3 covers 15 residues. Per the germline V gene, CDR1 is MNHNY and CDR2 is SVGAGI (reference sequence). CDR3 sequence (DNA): TGTGCCAGCATAGGGACAGGGGGCTTCAATCAGCCCCAGCATTTT. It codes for CASIGTGGFNQPQHF.

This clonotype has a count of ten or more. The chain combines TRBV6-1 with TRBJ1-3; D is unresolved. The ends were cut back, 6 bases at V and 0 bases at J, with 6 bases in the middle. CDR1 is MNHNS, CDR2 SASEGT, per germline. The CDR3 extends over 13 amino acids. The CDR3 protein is CASRIGSGNTIYF. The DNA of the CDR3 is TGTGCCAGCAGGATCGGCTCTGGAAACACCATATATTTT.

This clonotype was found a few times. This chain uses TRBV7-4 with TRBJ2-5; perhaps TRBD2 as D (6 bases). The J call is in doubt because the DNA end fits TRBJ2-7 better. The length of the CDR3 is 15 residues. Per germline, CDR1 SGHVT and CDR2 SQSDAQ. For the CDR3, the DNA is TGTGCCAGCATCGAAACCGGGACGGGACTCTACGAGCAGTACTTC. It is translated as CASIETGTGLYEQYF.

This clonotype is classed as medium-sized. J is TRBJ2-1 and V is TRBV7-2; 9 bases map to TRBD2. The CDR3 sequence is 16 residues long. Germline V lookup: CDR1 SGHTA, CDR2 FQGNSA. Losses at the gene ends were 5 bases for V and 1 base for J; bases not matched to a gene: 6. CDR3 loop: CASSRSGRRSYNEQFF. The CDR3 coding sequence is TGTGCCAGCAGCCGTAGCGGGAGAAGGTCCTACAATGAGCAGTTCTTC. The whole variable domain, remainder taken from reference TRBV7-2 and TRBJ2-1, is GAGVSQSPSNKVTEKGKDVELRCDPISGHTALYWYRQSLGQGLEFLIYFQGNSAPDKSGLPSDRFSAERTGGSVSTLTIQRTQQEDSAVYLCASSRSGRRSYNEQFFGPGTRLTVL.

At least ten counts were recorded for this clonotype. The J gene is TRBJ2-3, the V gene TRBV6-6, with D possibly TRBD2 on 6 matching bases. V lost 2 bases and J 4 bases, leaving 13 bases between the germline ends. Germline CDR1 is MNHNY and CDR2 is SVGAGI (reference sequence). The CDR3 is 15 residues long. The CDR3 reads CASSYGTPGADTQYF. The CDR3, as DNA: TGTGCCAGCAGTTACGGGACTCCGGGGGCAGATACGCAGTATTTT.

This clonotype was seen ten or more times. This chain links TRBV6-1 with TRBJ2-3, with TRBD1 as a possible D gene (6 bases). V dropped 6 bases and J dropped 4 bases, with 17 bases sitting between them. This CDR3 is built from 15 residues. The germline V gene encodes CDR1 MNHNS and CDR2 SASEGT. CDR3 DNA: TGTGCCAGCAGATCGCAGGGGTTCGGCCCAGATACGCAGTATTTT. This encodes CASRSQGFGPDTQYF.

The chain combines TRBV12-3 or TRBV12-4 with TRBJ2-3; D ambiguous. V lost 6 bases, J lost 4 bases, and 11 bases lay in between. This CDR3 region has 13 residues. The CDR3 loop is CASSPLGPDTQYF. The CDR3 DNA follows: TGTGCCAGCAGCCCTTTGGGCCCAGATACGCAGTATTTT.

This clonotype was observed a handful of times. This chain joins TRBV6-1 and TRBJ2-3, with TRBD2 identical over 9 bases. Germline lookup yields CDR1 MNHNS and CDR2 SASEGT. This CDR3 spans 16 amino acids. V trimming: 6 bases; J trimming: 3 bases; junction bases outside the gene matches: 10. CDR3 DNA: TGTGCCAGCAGCCCTATAGCGGGGGCGGGGACAGATACGCAGTATTTT. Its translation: CASSPIAGAGTDTQYF.